This paragraph reports one T cell receptor (beta chain). The sample holds one count of this clonotype. This clone's antigen is unknown. No per-base quality is available; no much larger clone lies one base away. A single read constitutes weak evidence. This record belongs to a study of response to subunit inactivated influenza vaccine (dated by TCRdb to 2017 to 2018). For the wider study: To follow how T cells responded to a trivalent subunit inactivated influenza vaccine, the researchers relied on deep quantitative profiling of the T cell receptor repertoire.

Libraries were constructed by RT-PCR. The instrument given in TCRdb is Illumina HiSeq 2500. TCRdb applied fastp at Q25 and MiXCR to the public reads, then kept only in-frame beta chains. Merged by CDR3 protein, the rows form single entries marked with the most common genes and DNA. For this sample there are 500,000 or so distinct CDR3 sequences; 15% to 20% appear just once. The biggest ten clones account for approximately 3% of the sample. Findings and caveats that apply to the study as a whole: It was suggested by the authors that each seasonal influenza vaccination may recruit only a limited number of new T cells.

The sequence derives from a man in his fifties or sixties who received an inactivated influenza vaccine. Donor details come from another sample of the same person, matched by shared clones. Material: CD4+ T cells sorted from PBMCs, obtained around 25 months after vaccination.

CDR3 reads: CASSLSRSSGANVLTF. The DNA reads TGTGCCAGCAGCTTATCTAGGAGCTCTGGGGCCAACGTCCTGACTTTC. The rearranged segments are TRBV11-3 and TRBJ2-6, with the D gene not clear enough to name. The CDR1 and CDR2 encoded by the germline V gene are SGHNT and YENEEA. V is cut by 2 bases and J by 0 bases, and the space between the germline ends is 8 bases. Taken from cysteine to phenylalanine, the CDR3 has 16 residues. The entry retains the CDR3 DNA only, 48 bases that are in frame from base 1. Supplemented by the reference TRBV11-3 and TRBJ2-6 proteins around the CDR3, the complete variable domain is EAGVVQSPRYKIIEKKQPVAFWCNPISGHNTLYWYLQNLGQGPELLIRYENEEAVDDSQLPKDRFSAERLKGVDSTLKIQPAELGDSAVYLCASSLSRSSGANVLTFGAGSRLTVL.